The 23 T cell receptor beta chains given below trace back to one sample, sequenced in a study of blood T cell repertoires in COVID-19. Sequencing used immunoSEQ multiplex PCR; TCRdb keeps in-frame clones, though not all of them. The table shows over 150,000 clones, with about nine tenths occurring only once. Sequenced material: PBMCs or T cells enriched from blood (not recorded which). These receptors were collected from a woman in her twenties or thirties who had recovered from COVID-19.

This clone was seen only once. The chain combines TRBV19 with TRBJ1-1; D not resolved. Per germline, CDR1 LNHDA and CDR2 SQIVND (reference sequence). The CDR3 runs to 11 residues. V lost 5 bases, J lost 5 bases, and 6 bases lay in between. For the CDR3, the DNA is TGTGCCAGTAGTGAGTGGACTGAAGCTTTCTTT. Its translation is CASSEWTEAFF.

The table lists this clone with a count of one. The DNA of the CDR3 is TGTGCCAGCAGCCAAGATCCGGAGGGCTCCTACAATGAGCAGTTCTTC. Translated: CASSQDPEGSYNEQFF. The V gene is TRBV3-1 (or the pseudogene TRBV3-2), the J gene TRBJ2-1; a possible D gene is TRBD2 (6 bases). V lost 0 bases and J 0 bases, leaving 9 bases between the germline ends. The CDR3 runs to 16 residues. CDR1 and CDR2 (germline): LGHDT, YNNKEL (reference sequence).

The V gene is TRBV5-1, the J gene TRBJ1-1; 8 bases agree with TRBD1. V shed 4 bases, J shed 5 bases, and the junction held 4 bases outside the gene matches. The length of the CDR3 is 13 residues. CDR1 and CDR2 from the germline V gene are SGHRS and YFSETQ. The CDR3, as DNA: TGCGCCAGCAGCATCACAGGGGGGACTGAAGCTTTCTTT. Translated: CASSITGGTEAFF.

This sequence joins TRBV19 and TRBJ1-5; 9 nucleotides match TRBD1. CDR3 length equals 16 residues. Germline CDR1 is LNHDA and CDR2 is SQIVND (reference sequence). Trimming removed 1 base from V and 4 bases from J; junction bases left unmatched: 5. The CDR3 protein is CASSIVGQGSNQPQHF. The DNA for the CDR3 is TGTGCCAGTAGTATAGTGGGACAGGGATCGAATCAGCCCCAGCATTTT.

The chain has TRBV29-1 and TRBJ1-1; D is undetermined. The CDR3 runs 13 residues. Germline assignment: CDR1 SQVTM and CDR2 ANQGSEA. The chain's CDR3 is CGFRGPVNTEAFF. DNA of the CDR3: TGCGGTTTCCGAGGGCCCGTGAACACTGAAGCTTTCTTT. The entire variable domain, with the rest obtained from reference TRBV29-1 and TRBJ1-1, is as follows: SAVISQKPSRDICQRGTSLTIQCQVDSQVTMMFWYRQQPGQSLTLIATANQGSEATYESGFVIDKFPISRPNLTFSTLTVSNMSPEDSSIYLCGFRGPVNTEAFFGQGTRLTVV.

The chain couples TRBV4-3 to TRBJ1-2, with D possibly being TRBD1 (5 bases). Germline CDR1 and CDR2: LGHNA and YSLEER. V was cut by 4 bases and J by 3 bases, with 15 bases left in between. The CDR3 consists of 15 residues. The CDR3 reads CASSPLLTDHYGYTF. CDR3 coding DNA: TGCGCCAGCAGCCCGCTTCTGACAGATCACTATGGCTACACCTTC.

The chain combines TRBV7-2 with TRBJ2-7, with 7 bases aligning to TRBD1. This CDR3 is built from 15 residues. Germline-derived CDR1 and CDR2 are SGHTA and FQGNSA. With V trimmed by 1 base and J by 3 bases, 6 bases remained unmatched. CDR3 DNA: TGTGCCAGCAGCTTAGGACAGGGCCAAAGCTACGAGCAGTACTTC. Its protein product is CASSLGQGQSYEQYF.

This chain connects TRBV5-1 to TRBJ2-7; 12 nucleotides align to TRBD2. The CDR3 extends over 13 amino acids. The germline gives CDR1 SGHRS, CDR2 YFSETQ. Trimming at V came to 4 bases and at J to 10 bases, leaving 6 bases not matched to a gene. In nucleotides, the CDR3 is TGCGCCAGCAGCGGCTCTAGCGGGGGGGCCCAGTACTTC. Its translation is CASSGSSGGAQYF.

The rearrangement uses TRBV5-4 and TRBJ2-7; 15 bases fit TRBD2. Looked up from germline, CDR1 is SGHNT and CDR2 is YYREEE (reference sequence). V shed 4 bases, J shed 12 bases, and the junction held 11 bases outside the gene matches. CDR3 length equals 15 residues. The CDR3 is CASSMGLAGGRATYF. The CDR3 coding sequence is TGTGCCAGCAGCATGGGACTAGCGGGGGGCCGGGCTACGTACTTC.

The chain is built from TRBV7-2 and TRBJ1-3; D gene uncertain. Germline V gene sequence: CDR1 SGHTA, CDR2 FQGNSA. The CDR3 extends over 14 amino acids. Trimming removed 3 bases from V and 1 base from J, with 7 bases in between. The CDR3 reads CASSFLVSGNTIYF. The CDR3 nucleotides read TGTGCCAGCAGCTTTCTCGTTTCTGGAAACACCATATATTTT. Based on the CDR3 plus reference TRBV7-2 and TRBJ1-3, the full variable domain is GAGVSQSPSNKVTEKGKDVELRCDPISGHTALYWYRQSLGQGLEFLIYFQGNSAPDKSGLPSDRFSAERTGGSVSTLTIQRTQQEDSAVYLCASSFLVSGNTIYFGEGSWLTVV.

CDR3 sequence reads: CASSLIRANTEAFF. CDR3 nucleotide sequence: TGTGCCAGCAGTTTAATCAGGGCGAACACTGAAGCTTTCTTT. The chain has TRBV28 and TRBJ1-1, with D possibly TRBD1 on 5 matching bases. This CDR3 contains 14 residues. The ends were cut back, 2 bases at V and 1 base at J, with 8 bases in the middle. CDR1 MDHEN and CDR2 SYDVKM come from the germline V gene.

V is TRBV7-2 and J is TRBJ2-3, with a tentative D call TRBD2 (7 bases). CDR3 size: 15 residues. V was pared by 5 bases and J by 2 bases, with 14 bases between. The germline gives CDR1 SGHTA, CDR2 FQGNSA. The CDR3 DNA is TGTGCCAGCAGCCGGGGCGGGGGCTCCACAGATACGCAGTATTTT. Translated: CASSRGGGSTDTQYF.

This chain uses TRBV30 with TRBJ1-5, with 7 bases matching TRBD1. This CDR3 is 13 amino acids long. The junction had 3 bases not matched to a gene; V was cut back by 7 bases and J by 0 bases. Per the germline V gene, CDR1 is GTSNPN and CDR2 is SVGIG (reference sequence). The CDR3 region is CALTGDSNQPQHF. Here the CDR3 DNA reads TGTGCCTTAACAGGGGATAGCAATCAGCCCCAGCATTTT.

The chain couples TRBV9 to TRBJ2-7, with 7 bases aligning to TRBD2. V gave up 0 bases and J gave up 5 bases; unmatched junction bases: 8. CDR3 size: 15 residues. Germline V gives CDR1 SGDLS, CDR2 YYNGEE. CDR3 in amino acids: CASSVGNGRNNEQYF. The CDR3 bases are TGTGCCAGCAGCGTAGGAAACGGGAGGAATAACGAGCAGTACTTC.

This clone was found many times. The V and J genes are TRBV6-2 or TRBV6-3 and TRBJ1-1, with 9 positions matching TRBD1. Germline V gives CDR1 MNHEY, CDR2 SVGEGT. This CDR3 is 13 amino acids long. J gave up 6 bases and V 6 bases, and 5 bases lay outside the gene matches. In nucleotides, the CDR3 is TGTGCCAGCAGCTTCGGACAGGGGTCTGAAGCTTTCTTT. The encoded protein is CASSFGQGSEAFF.

V gene TRBV7-6 combines with J gene TRBJ1-2; 9 positions match TRBD1. Trimming took 5 bases from V and 4 from J; bases not matched to a gene: 14. The CDR3 contains 17 residues. Germline V gene lookup returns CDR1 SGHVS and CDR2 FNYEAQ. CDR3 protein: CASSQAGKTGGTYGYTF. CDR3 nucleotide sequence: TGTGCCAGCAGCCAGGCGGGAAAGACAGGGGGAACCTATGGCTACACCTTC.

The table lists this clone with a few counts. The chain combines TRBV5-1 with TRBJ1-1; D remains unclear. Germline V CDR1 and CDR2: SGHRS, YFSETQ. The V end lost 7 bases, the J end lost 1 base, and 11 bases lay between the germline ends. The CDR3 runs to 13 residues. CDR3 protein: CASWAGGNTEAFF. The DNA for the CDR3 is TGCGCCAGCTGGGCCGGAGGGAACACTGAAGCTTTCTTT.

The chain has TRBV30 and TRBJ1-3; the D gene is possibly TRBD1 (5 bases). Per the germline V gene, CDR1 is GTSNPN and CDR2 is SVGIG (reference sequence). V was cut by 0 bases and J by 3 bases, with 9 bases left in between. CDR3 length: 14 amino acids. CDR3 amino acids: CAWSVGGGGNTIYF. In nucleotides, the CDR3 is TGTGCCTGGAGTGTGGGGGGAGGTGGAAACACCATATATTTT. Full variable domain (rest looked up from reference TRBV30 and TRBJ1-3): SQTIHQWPATLVQPVGSPLSLECTVEGTSNPNLYWYRQAAGRGLQLLFYSVGIGQISSEVPQNLSASRPQDRQFILSSKKLLLSDSGFYLCAWSVGGGGNTIYFGEGSWLTVV.

The chain carries TRBV4-1 and TRBJ1-6; possible D gene TRBD1, 6 bases. This CDR3 is built from 16 residues. Germline lookup yields CDR1 MGHRA and CDR2 YSYEKL. V was cut by 6 bases and J by 2 bases, with 14 bases left in between. The DNA for the CDR3 is TGCGCCAGCAGATCCCCGGGACATACCTATAATTCACCCCTCCACTTT. This sequence encodes CASRSPGHTYNSPLHF.

The chain links TRBV27 to TRBJ2-2, with 12 bases fitting TRBD2. The trim removed 8 bases at V and 3 bases at J, leaving 13 bases unmatched. This CDR3 has 18 residues. CDR1 MNHEY and CDR2 SMNVEV come from the germline V gene (reference sequence). The DNA of the CDR3 is TGTGCCAGCCTCGGACTAGCGGGGCAGACTCCATACACCGGGGAGCTGTTTTTT. Its translation: CASLGLAGQTPYTGELFF.

The chain carries TRBV4-3 and TRBJ1-1; no clear D. Per germline, CDR1 LGHNA and CDR2 YSLEER. V lost 3 bases, J lost 1 base, and 12 bases lay in between. The CDR3 covers 15 residues. The CDR3 reads CASSQDRGGNTEAFF. The DNA for the CDR3 is TGCGCCAGCAGCCAGGATCGGGGAGGGAACACTGAAGCTTTCTTT.

This clone showed up just once. V gene TRBV11-3 combines with J gene TRBJ2-1; 12 nucleotides line up with TRBD2. The germline V gene has CDR1 SGHNT and CDR2 YENEEA. The CDR3 totals 15 residues. Unmatched junction bases numbered 3, after V lost 1 base and J lost 8 bases. The CDR3 nucleotides read TGTGCCAGCAGCTTAGGGCTAGCGGGAGGGTATGAGCAGTTCTTC. Protein sequence: CASSLGLAGGYEQFF.

The chain has TRBV4-1 and TRBJ2-5; 10 positions agree with TRBD1. Per germline, CDR1 MGHRA and CDR2 YSYEKL. V trimming: 3 bases; J trimming: 7 bases; junction bases outside the gene matches: 5. The CDR3 totals 14 residues. The CDR3 DNA is TGCGCCAGCAGCCAGGGACAGGGGATGGGGACCCAGTACTTC. Residues: CASSQGQGMGTQYF.